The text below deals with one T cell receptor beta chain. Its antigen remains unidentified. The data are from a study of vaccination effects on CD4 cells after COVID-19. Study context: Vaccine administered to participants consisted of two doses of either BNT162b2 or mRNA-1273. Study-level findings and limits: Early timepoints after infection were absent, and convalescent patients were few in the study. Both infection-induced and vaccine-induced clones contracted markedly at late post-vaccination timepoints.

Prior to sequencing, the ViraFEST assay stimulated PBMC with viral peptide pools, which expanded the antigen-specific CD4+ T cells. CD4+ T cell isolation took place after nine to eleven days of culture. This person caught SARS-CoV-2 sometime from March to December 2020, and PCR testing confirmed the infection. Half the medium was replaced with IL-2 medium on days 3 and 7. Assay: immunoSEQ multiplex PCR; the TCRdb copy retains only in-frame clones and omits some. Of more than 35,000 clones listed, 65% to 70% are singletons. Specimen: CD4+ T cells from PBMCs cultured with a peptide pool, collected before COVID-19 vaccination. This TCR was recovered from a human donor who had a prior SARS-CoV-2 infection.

The CDR3 reads CASTSPQVNTEAFF. CDR3 in DNA: TGTGCCAGCACCTCTCCACAGGTGAACACTGAAGCTTTCTTT. V and J are TRBV7-2 and TRBJ1-1; D possibly corresponds to TRBD1 (5 bases). The CDR3 totals 14 residues. Germline V gives CDR1 SGHTA, CDR2 FQGNSA. The V gene lost 7 bases and the J gene lost 0 bases, with 12 bases spanning the gap.